This T cell receptor (beta chain) stems from a study of CD8 T cells in Susac syndrome. Comment on this clonotype: The limits of the CDR3 on the DNA are not certain, so only TCRdb's listed CDR3 is given.

An input of roughly 0.45 to 1 ug of RNA was subjected to reverse transcription using random hexamers. An immunoSEQ multiplex PCR amplified TCR beta CDR3 over 54 Vbeta and 13 Jbeta. TCRdb reprocessed the immunoSEQ multiplex PCR reads via MiXCR and lists one record per CDR3 protein. The data show about 150,000 distinct CDR3 sequences, with 95% seen just once and 0.14% to 0.15% held by the top ten. Included as multiple sclerosis controls were treatment-naive patients who had stable or active relapsing-remitting disease. CDR1 and CDR2 (germline): KGHSH, LQKENI. The CDR3 contains 13 residues when both ends are counted.

The origin of this receptor is a human donor with multiple sclerosis. Sequences were obtained from CD8+ T cells from PBMCs. This chain connects TRBV18 to TRBJ1-2; the DNA was not used to check the table's D call, TRBD1. CDR3 in amino acids: CASSRFGQGICTF.